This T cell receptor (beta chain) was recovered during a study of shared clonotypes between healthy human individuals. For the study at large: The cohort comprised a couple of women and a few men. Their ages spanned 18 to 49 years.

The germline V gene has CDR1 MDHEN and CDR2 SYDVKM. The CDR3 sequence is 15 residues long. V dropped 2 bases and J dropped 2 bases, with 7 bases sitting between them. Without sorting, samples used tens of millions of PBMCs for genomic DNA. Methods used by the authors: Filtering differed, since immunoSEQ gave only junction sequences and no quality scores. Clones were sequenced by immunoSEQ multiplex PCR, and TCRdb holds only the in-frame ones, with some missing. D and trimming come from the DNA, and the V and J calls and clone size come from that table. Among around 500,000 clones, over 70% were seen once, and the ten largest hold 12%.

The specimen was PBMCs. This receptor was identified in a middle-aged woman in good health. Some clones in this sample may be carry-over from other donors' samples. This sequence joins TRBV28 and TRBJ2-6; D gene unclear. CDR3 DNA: TGTGCCAGCAGTTTAGGAAGGGCTGGGGCCAACGTCCTGACTTTC. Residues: CASSLGRAGANVLTF. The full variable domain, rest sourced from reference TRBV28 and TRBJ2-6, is DVKVTQSSRYLVKRTGEKVFLECVQDMDHENMFWYRQDPGLGLRLIYFSYDVKMKEKGDIPEGYSVSREKKERFSLILESASTNQTSMYLCASSLGRAGANVLTFGAGSRLTVL.